These 25 T cell receptor beta chains originate from one sample sequenced in a study of blood T cell repertoires in COVID-19. Clones were sequenced by immunoSEQ multiplex PCR, and TCRdb holds only the in-frame ones, with some missing. The sample shows 53,000 or so clones, about 78% of them seen only once. Material: peripheral blood. Every receptor here comes from a man aged 45-65 years with active or convalescent COVID-19.

The V and J genes are TRBV30 and TRBJ1-5; possible D gene TRBD1, 5 bases. The CDR3 extends over 14 amino acids. The germline CDR1 and CDR2 sequences are GTSNPN and SVGIG (reference sequence). V was pared by 0 bases and J by 11 bases, with 17 bases between. The CDR3 loop reads CAWSVRRSGGTQHF. CDR3 DNA sequence: TGTGCCTGGAGTGTACGTCGTTCGGGGGGAACCCAGCATTTT.

The genes are TRBV3-1 (or the pseudogene TRBV3-2) and TRBJ2-7, with 9 bases identical to TRBD1. Germline assignment: CDR1 LGHDT and CDR2 YNNKEL (reference sequence). The CDR3 consists of 15 residues. J gave up 1 base and V 3 bases, and 4 bases lay outside the gene matches. The CDR3 spells CASSQGQGRSYEQYF. In DNA form, the CDR3 reads TGTGCCAGCAGCCAGGGACAGGGCCGATCCTACGAGCAGTACTTC.

The chain is built from TRBV7-9 and TRBJ1-1, with TRBD1 matching over 7 bases. The CDR3 has 11 residues. With 5 bases clipped from V and 7 bases from J, the junction kept 1 base outside the gene matches. Germline V gene sequence: CDR1 SEHNR, CDR2 FQNEAQ (reference sequence). The CDR3 DNA reads as TGTGCCAGCAGCCGACAGGGTGAAGCTTTCTTT. It yields the protein CASSRQGEAFF.

The chain couples TRBV4-1 to TRBJ1-1; D possibly corresponds to TRBD1 (5 bases). The V gene's germline CDR1 is MGHRA and CDR2 YSYEKL. The CDR3 spans 14 residues. The ends were cut back, 2 bases at V and 6 bases at J, with 13 bases in the middle. CDR3 amino acids: CASSQFQGISEAFF. The CDR3 DNA reads TGCGCCAGCAGCCAATTCCAGGGAATTTCTGAAGCTTTCTTT.

A few counts support this clone. The J gene is TRBJ1-2, the V gene TRBV5-1; D uncertain. This CDR3 comprises 13 residues. From germline, CDR1 is SGHRS and CDR2 YFSETQ. V was pared by 6 bases and J by 8 bases, with 17 bases between. CDR3 nucleotides: TGCGCCAGCAACACCGGGTCCGCGACCGGCTACACCTTC. It codes for CASNTGSATGYTF.

The table lists this clone with many counts. The chain has TRBV11-2 and TRBJ2-5; no clear D gene. Trimming removed 5 bases at V and 2 bases at J, with 12 bases between. This CDR3 region has 14 residues. From germline, CDR1 is SGHAT and CDR2 FQNNGV. CDR3 DNA: TGTGCCAGCAGCCTCCTATCGAGTCAAGAGACCCAGTACTTC. Protein product: CASSLLSSQETQYF. The variable domain in full, with the rest retrieved from reference TRBV11-2 and TRBJ2-5, is EAGVAQSPRYKIIEKRQSVAFWCNPISGHATLYWYQQILGQGPKLLIQFQNNGVVDDSQLPKDRFSAERLKGVDSTLKIQPAKLEDSAVYLCASSLLSSQETQYFGPGTRLLVL.

This chain uses TRBV2 with TRBJ1-2; no firm D call. Trimming removed 2 bases at V and 3 bases at J, with 7 bases between. This CDR3 spans 13 amino acids. CDR1 and CDR2 (germline): SNHLY, FYNNEI. CDR3 nucleotides: TGTGCCAGCAGTGAATGGAGAGACTATGGCTACACCTTC. Amino acid sequence: CASSEWRDYGYTF.

This clone was seen a handful of times. CDR3 sequence (DNA): TGTGCCAGCAGCCCGTCGGTGAGCCCTAACTATGGCTACACCTTC. Translated: CASSPSVSPNYGYTF. The V call is TRBV6-5, the J call TRBJ1-2; D unclear. This CDR3 has 15 amino acids. Per germline, CDR1 MNHEY and CDR2 SVGAGI. V was shortened by 6 bases and J by 0 bases, with 14 bases between the two germline ends.

With respect to this clone: Other DNA sequences in this specimen translate into the identical CDR3. The chain has TRBV5-1 and TRBJ1-1, with D possibly being TRBD1 (6 bases). V lost 1 base to trimming and J lost 4 bases, with 8 bases between them. This CDR3 is built from 13 residues. Germline CDR1 reads SGHRS; CDR2 reads YFSETQ. CDR3 region: CASSLRGGTEAFF. The CDR3 DNA is TGCGCCAGCAGCTTGAGAGGGGGCACTGAAGCTTTCTTT.

The chain is built from TRBV6-2 or TRBV6-3 and TRBJ2-4; a possible D gene is TRBD1 (6 bases). The CDR3 spans 17 residues. Germline V CDR1 and CDR2: MNHEY, SVGEGT. Trimming pared 6 bases from V and 0 bases from J, leaving 18 bases between. The DNA of the CDR3 is TGTGCCAGCAGCCGCACCGGGACAAACGTAGCCAAAAACATTCAGTACTTC. It translates to CASSRTGTNVAKNIQYF.

V usage is TRBV12-3 or TRBV12-4 and J usage is TRBJ1-3; unclear D gene. The CDR3 loop spans 13 amino acids. Trimming shortened V by 6 bases and J by 4 bases, and 10 bases separated the two germline ends. CDR3: CASSRGGGNTIYF. In DNA form, the CDR3 reads TGTGCCAGCAGCCGCGGAGGAGGAAACACCATATATTTT.

The V gene is TRBV10-3, the J gene TRBJ1-5; 7 bases line up with TRBD1. CDR1 and CDR2 from the germline V gene are ENHRY and SYGVKD. V lost 2 bases to trimming and J lost 4 bases; unmatched junction nucleotides: 2. The CDR3 runs to 14 residues. CDR3 in amino acids: CAISEGQENQPQHF. The DNA of the CDR3 is TGTGCCATCAGTGAGGGACAGGAGAATCAGCCCCAGCATTTT.

V is TRBV27 and J is TRBJ1-1, with D perhaps matching TRBD1 (5 bases). Germline V gene lookup returns CDR1 MNHEY and CDR2 SMNVEV (reference sequence). The V and J ends lost 3 bases and 4 bases respectively, with 12 bases between them. CDR3 length: 14 amino acids. This chain's CDR3 is CASSFYAQGTEAFF. The DNA of the CDR3 is TGTGCCAGCAGTTTTTATGCCCAGGGCACTGAAGCTTTCTTT.

This clone was recorded a few times. The V gene is TRBV9, the J gene TRBJ1-6; 8 nucleotides match TRBD1. The CDR3 spans 14 residues. V was pared by 4 bases and J by 10 bases, with 7 bases of the junction left unmatched. Germline V gene lookup returns CDR1 SGDLS and CDR2 YYNGEE. The CDR3 DNA is TGTGCCAGCAGCATCGGACAGGGAAAATCACCCCTCCACTTT. It encodes CASSIGQGKSPLHF.

The chain is built from TRBV10-3 and TRBJ2-7; 10 bases agree with TRBD1. The CDR3 is 17 residues long. The ends lost 0 bases at V and 5 bases at J; junction bases unmatched: 10. The V gene's germline CDR1 is ENHRY and CDR2 SYGVKD. Here the CDR3 DNA reads TGTGCCATCAGTGAGTCGAATGGGGGACAGGGGAAGGACGAGCAGTACTTC. Its translation is CAISESNGGQGKDEQYF.

The V gene is TRBV13, the J gene TRBJ2-7; D is uncertain. CDR3 length: 16 amino acids. Germline assignment: CDR1 PRHDT and CDR2 FYEKMQ (reference sequence). V was shortened by 4 bases and J by 2 bases, with 18 bases between the two germline ends. The chain's CDR3 is CASSSLRSSLPYEQYF. CDR3 in DNA: TGTGCCAGCAGCTCGCTTCGGTCTTCCCTTCCCTACGAGCAGTACTTC.

V and J are TRBV15 and TRBJ1-2; D may be TRBD1 (6 bases). There are 15 residues in the CDR3. V lost 1 base to trimming and J lost 2 bases, with 11 bases between them. CDR1 is LNHNV and CDR2 is YYDKDF in the germline V gene (reference sequence). CDR3 in amino acids: CATSRGLGQNYGYTF. The CDR3 DNA follows: TGTGCCACCAGCAGAGGGCTAGGACAGAACTATGGCTACACCTTC. The full variable domain, with the rest looked up from reference TRBV15 and TRBJ1-2, is DAMVIQNPRYQVTQFGKPVTLSCSQTLNHNVMYWYQQKSSQAPKLLFHYYDKDFNNEADTPDNFQSRRPNTSFCFLDIRSPGLGDTAMYLCATSRGLGQNYGYTFGSGTRLTVV.

In DNA, the CDR3 is TGTGCCAGTGGAACAGCTCGATCACCCCTCCACTTT. As protein: CASGTARSPLHF. The J gene is TRBJ1-6, the V gene TRBV9; D gene uncertain. V was clipped by 8 bases and J by 10 bases, with 13 bases between them. Germline CDR1 SGDLS, CDR2 YYNGEE. CDR3 size: 12 residues. Combining the CDR3 with reference TRBV9 and TRBJ1-6 gives the whole variable domain DSGVTQTPKHLITATGQRVTLRCSPRSGDLSVYWYQQSLDQGLQFLIQYYNGEERAKGNILERFSAQQFPDLHSELNLSSLELGDSALYFCASGTARSPLHFGNGTRLTVT.

This rearrangement joins TRBV30 to TRBJ2-7; possible D gene TRBD2, 6 bases. The germline CDR1 and CDR2 sequences are GTSNPN and SVGIG (reference sequence). Between the trimmed V and J ends, which lost 0 bases and 7 bases, there was a span of 10 bases. This CDR3 is built from 12 residues. The CDR3 sequence: CAWSVRDWEQYF. The CDR3 nucleotides read TGTGCCTGGAGTGTGCGGGATTGGGAGCAGTACTTC.

V usage is TRBV29-1 and J usage is TRBJ1-3; D unclear. Trimming removed 4 bases from V and 0 bases from J, with 7 bases in between. CDR1 is SQVTM and CDR2 is ANQGSEA in the germline V gene. The CDR3 is 13 residues long. This chain's CDR3 is CSVGHSSGNTIYF. CDR3 nucleotide sequence: TGCAGCGTTGGCCACAGCTCTGGAAACACCATATATTTT.

The chain combines TRBV5-1 with TRBJ2-7; 7 bases line up with TRBD1. The CDR3 consists of 12 residues. V trimming: 4 bases; J trimming: 6 bases; junction bases outside the gene matches: 4. Germline V lookup: CDR1 SGHRS, CDR2 YFSETQ. In DNA form, the CDR3 reads TGCGCCAGCAGCGTGGCAGGGGGCGAGCAGTACTTC. This codes for CASSVAGGEQYF.

The chain is built from TRBV6-5 and TRBJ2-1; D is unresolved. CDR1 is MNHEY and CDR2 is SVGAGI in the germline V gene. The CDR3 is 10 amino acids. Between the trimmed V and J ends, which lost 6 bases and 9 bases, there was a span of 6 bases. CDR3 loop: CASRAPEQFF. CDR3 nucleotides: TGTGCCAGCAGGGCACCTGAGCAGTTCTTC.

This clone was counted between two and nine times. This chain joins TRBV7-9 and TRBJ2-1, with 12 bases identical to TRBD2. The CDR3 consists of 14 residues. Germline assignment: CDR1 SEHNR and CDR2 FQNEAQ (reference sequence). The J segment lost 5 bases and the V segment lost 11 bases, leaving 7 bases of the junction unmatched. The CDR3 loop reads CALSTSGGNNEQFF. Here the CDR3 DNA reads TGTGCCCTATCGACTAGCGGGGGAAACAATGAGCAGTTCTTC.

V is TRBV12-3 or TRBV12-4 and J is TRBJ1-4; D remains ambiguous. V lost 4 bases and J 10 bases, leaving 13 bases between the germline ends. This CDR3 is built from 13 residues. As DNA, the CDR3 is TGTGCCAGCAGTTCAGGCGGGCGAGGAAAACTGTTTTTT. Translating it yields CASSSGGRGKLFF.

The V gene is TRBV10-3, the J gene TRBJ2-3; 8 nucleotides line up with TRBD2. Germline assignment: CDR1 ENHRY and CDR2 SYGVKD. The CDR3 extends over 16 amino acids. V dropped 8 bases and J dropped 4; count of bases not matched to a gene: 14. The CDR3 loop is CAIGPSGGGLSDTQYF. The CDR3 region has the DNA TGTGCCATCGGACCGTCTGGCGGGGGGCTGTCAGATACGCAGTATTTT.